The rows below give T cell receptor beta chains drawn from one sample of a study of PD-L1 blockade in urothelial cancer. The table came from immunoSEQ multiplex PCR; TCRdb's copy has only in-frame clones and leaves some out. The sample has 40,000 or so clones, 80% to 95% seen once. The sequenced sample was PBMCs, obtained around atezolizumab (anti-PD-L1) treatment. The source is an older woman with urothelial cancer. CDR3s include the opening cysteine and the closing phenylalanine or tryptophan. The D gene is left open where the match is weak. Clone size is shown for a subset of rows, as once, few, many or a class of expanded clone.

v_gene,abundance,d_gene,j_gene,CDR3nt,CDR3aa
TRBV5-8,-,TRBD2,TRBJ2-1,TGTGCCAGCAGCTTTTTTCTAGCGGGAGTCGGGTTGAATGAGCAGTTCTTC,CASSFFLAGVGLNEQFF
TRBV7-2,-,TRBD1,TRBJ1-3,TGTGCCAGCAGCTACCGGGACAGGGGAACAGGAAACACCATATATTTT,CASSYRDRGTGNTIYF
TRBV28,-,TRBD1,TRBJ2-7,TGTGCCAGCAAGGGACAGGGGGCTGGCGAGCAGTACTTC,CASKGQGAGEQYF
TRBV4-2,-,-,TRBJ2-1,TGTGCCAGCAGCCCGGGGGATCTGCTGGATGAGCAGTTCTTC,CASSPGDLLDEQFF
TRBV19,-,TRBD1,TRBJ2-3,TGTGCCAGTAGTATAGGTGACAGGGGGCCCACAGATACGCAGTATTTT,CASSIGDRGPTDTQYF
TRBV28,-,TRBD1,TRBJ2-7,TGTGCCAGCAGGTCGGGACAGAGCTCCTACGAGCAGTACTTC,CASRSGQSSYEQYF
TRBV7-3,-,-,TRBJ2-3,TGTGCCAGCAGTCCATTTCTTGGGGGGGATACGCAGTATTTT,CASSPFLGGDTQYF
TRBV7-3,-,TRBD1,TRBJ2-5,TGTGCCAGCAGCTTAAATCCAGGGGGCCCAGAGACCCAGTACTTC,CASSLNPGGPETQYF
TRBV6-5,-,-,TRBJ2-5,TGTGCCAGCAGCCTATTCCTAGCGACCCAAGAGACCCAGTACTTC,CASSLFLATQETQYF
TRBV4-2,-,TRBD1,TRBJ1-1,TGTGCCAGCAGCCAAGATCCCTACACAGGGGGCACTGAAGCTTTCTTT,CASSQDPYTGGTEAFF
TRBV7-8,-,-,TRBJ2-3,TGTGCCAGCAGCTTTTTCGGAGATACGCAGTATTTT,CASSFFGDTQYF
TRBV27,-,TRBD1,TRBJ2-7,TGTGCCAGCAGTCCAAGTCAGGGGGTCCATCACTCCTACGAGCAGTACTTC,CASSPSQGVHHSYEQYF
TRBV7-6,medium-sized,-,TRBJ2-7,TGTGCCAGCAGCAACGACGCGGGGTACGAGCAGTACTTC,CASSNDAGYEQYF
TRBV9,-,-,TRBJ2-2,TGTGCCAGCAGCGTAGCTACTAGCCGGATCGGGGAGCTGTTTTTT,CASSVATSRIGELFF
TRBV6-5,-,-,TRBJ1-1,TGTGCCAGCAGTTACTCGTACACGAACACTGAAGCTTTCTTT,CASSYSYTNTEAFF
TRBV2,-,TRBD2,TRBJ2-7,TGTGCCAGCAGTAGCGGGAGGGACTACGAGCAGTACTTC,CASSSGRDYEQYF
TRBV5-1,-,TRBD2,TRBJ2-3,TGCGCCAGCAGCTCGAAAGTGGGCCTAGCGGGACGACCCCAAGGGACAGATACGCAGTATTTT,CASSSKVGLAGRPQGTDTQYF
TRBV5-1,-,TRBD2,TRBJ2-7,TGCGCCAGCAGCCAAGCGGGAGACTCCTACGAGCAGTACTTC,CASSQAGDSYEQYF
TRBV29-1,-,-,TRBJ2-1,TGCAGCGGGGGACACAGCAATGAGCAGTTCTTC,CSGGHSNEQFF
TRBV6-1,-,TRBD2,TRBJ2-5,TGTGCCAGCAGTGAAGCGCTAACTAGCGGAGCCCCCGGAGAGACCCAGTACTTC,CASSEALTSGAPGETQYF
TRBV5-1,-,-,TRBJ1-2,TGCGCCAGCAGCGTGATCCCGGGACAAACCGCCTATGGCTACACCTTC,CASSVIPGQTAYGYTF
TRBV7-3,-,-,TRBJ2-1,TGTGCCAGCAGCTCGGACTACCTTAATGAGCAGTTCTTC,CASSSDYLNEQFF
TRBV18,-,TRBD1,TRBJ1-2,TGTGCCAGCTCACTTCAGGGGGTTAATGGCTACACCTTC,CASSLQGVNGYTF
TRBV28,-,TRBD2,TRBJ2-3,TGTGCCAGCAGCCGAAGTCTTGGACTAGCGGACACAGATACGCAGTATTTT,CASSRSLGLADTDTQYF
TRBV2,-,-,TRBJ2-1,TGTGCCAGCAACCAGGGGAGGGGTGAGCAGTTCTTC,CASNQGRGEQFF
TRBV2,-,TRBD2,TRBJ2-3,TGTGCCAGCAGTGAGCTAGCGGGAGGTGTAGATACGCAGTATTTT,CASSELAGGVDTQYF
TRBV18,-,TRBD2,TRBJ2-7,TGTGCCAGCTCACCTACTAGCGGAGGTGGTAGCTCCTACGAGCAGTACTTC,CASSPTSGGGSSYEQYF
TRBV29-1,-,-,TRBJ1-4,TGCAGCGTCGAACACGCCCCCGGTGAAAAACTGTTTTTT,CSVEHAPGEKLFF
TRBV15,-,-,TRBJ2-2,TGTGCCACCAGCAGAGATGAAGCGATCCTGTTCAGCGGGGAGCTGTTTTTT,CATSRDEAILFSGELFF
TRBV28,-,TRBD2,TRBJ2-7,TGTGCCAGCAGTTCCGCCGGGACTATTCTTTACGAGCAGTACTTC,CASSSAGTILYEQYF
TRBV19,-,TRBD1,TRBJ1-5,TGTGCCAGTAGTCCGACCGGGACAGGTTACAATCAGCCCCAGCATTTT,CASSPTGTGYNQPQHF
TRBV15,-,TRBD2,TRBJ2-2,TGTGCCACCAGCAGTAGCGGGAGACTCAACCGGGAGCTGTTTTTT,CATSSSGRLNRELFF
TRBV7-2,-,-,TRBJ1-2,TGTGCCAGCAGCCGAACCCTAACAGGAGATGGCTACACCTTC,CASSRTLTGDGYTF
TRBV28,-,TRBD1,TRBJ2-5,TGTGCCACCTTCAACACCCTACCGGGACAGGGATGGGGAGAGACCCAGTACTTC,CATFNTLPGQGWGETQYF
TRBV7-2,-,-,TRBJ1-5,TGTGCCAGCAGTGTCGGACAAGGCACCCAGCCCCAGCATTTT,CASSVGQGTQPQHF
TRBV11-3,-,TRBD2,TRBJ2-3,TGTGCCAGCTCAAACGGGGGGGGTCACACAGATACGCAGTATTTT,CASSNGGGHTDTQYF
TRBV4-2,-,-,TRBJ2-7,TGTGCCAGCAGCCAGGCCCCAGTTCGCGAGCAGTACTTC,CASSQAPVREQYF
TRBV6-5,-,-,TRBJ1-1,TGTGCCAGCAGCACACCTCAGGGATTGGCTGAAGCTTTCTTT,CASSTPQGLAEAFF
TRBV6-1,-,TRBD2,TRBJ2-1,TGTGCCAGCACCGAAGCGGGAGGCGCCCAGAGCTCCTACAATGAGCAGTTCTTC,CASTEAGGAQSSYNEQFF
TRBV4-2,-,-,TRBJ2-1,TGTGCCAGCAGCCCCCTGGGAGCTCGGAATGAGCAGTTCTTC,CASSPLGARNEQFF
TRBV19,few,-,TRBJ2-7,TGTGCCAGCAGTGGAGGGGTCCACGAGCAGTACTTC,CASSGGVHEQYF
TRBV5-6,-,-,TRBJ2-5,TGTGCCAGCAGCTGGGGCGTTGGTGGGGGGGAGACCCAGTACTTC,CASSWGVGGGETQYF
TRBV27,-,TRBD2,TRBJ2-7,TGTGCCAGCACCACCCTAGCGGGGGTATCCTACGAGCAGTACTTC,CASTTLAGVSYEQYF
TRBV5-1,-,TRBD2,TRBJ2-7,TGCGCCAGCAGCTGGACTAGCGGGAGAACCTACGAGCAGTACTTC,CASSWTSGRTYEQYF
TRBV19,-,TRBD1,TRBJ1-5,TGTGCCAGTAGGGACAGGGGAAATCAGCCCCAGCATTTT,CASRDRGNQPQHF
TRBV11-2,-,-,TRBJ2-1,TGTGCCAGCAGCTCCTCGGACAATGAGCAGTTCTTC,CASSSSDNEQFF